This TCR beta chain originates from a study of blood T cell repertoires in COVID-19. The method was immunoSEQ multiplex PCR; TCRdb's version includes in-frame clones alone and lacks a portion of them. Seen here are a few hundred thousand clones, roughly nine tenths observed once, and the top ten hold 8.3%. The receptor was derived from a woman aged 60-75 years who had recovered from COVID-19. Sequencing was done on a sample of PBMCs or T cells enriched from blood (not recorded which).

The CDR3 DNA is TGTGCCGCGGGACAGGGGTCAGATACGCAGTATTTT. It encodes CAAGQGSDTQYF. The gene calls are TRBV10-3 and TRBJ2-3; 10 nucleotides line up with TRBD1. From germline, CDR1 is ENHRY and CDR2 SYGVKD. Trimming at V came to 11 bases and at J to 4 bases, leaving 3 bases not matched to a gene. This CDR3 has 12 amino acids.